The TCR beta chain described here comes from a study of OX40 agonist ivuxolimab in advanced cancers. Notes on the study in general: At doses 0.1 to 3.0 mg/kg, CD4+ and CD8+ clones expanded.

This CDR3 is built from 16 residues. V gave up 1 base and J gave up 0 bases, with 12 bases separating them. The germline gives CDR1 SGHVS, CDR2 FQNEAQ. Note on this clone: Its antigen is not known.

Data came from immunoSEQ multiplex PCR; TCRdb stores just in-frame clones and leaves some out. The sample lists around 51,000 clones; 65% to 85% were seen once. The sequence was obtained from an adult with an advanced solid tumor such as melanoma, head and neck, liver or kidney cancer. Sequenced here: CD4+ or CD8+ T cells sorted from blood, sampled in a trial of the OX40 agonist ivuxolimab. This chain uses TRBV7-8 with TRBJ2-5; no firm D call. The DNA for the CDR3 is TGTGCCAGCAGCTTAGGGCGGTTGTTGTACCAAGAGACCCAGTACTTC. As protein: CASSLGRLLYQETQYF.